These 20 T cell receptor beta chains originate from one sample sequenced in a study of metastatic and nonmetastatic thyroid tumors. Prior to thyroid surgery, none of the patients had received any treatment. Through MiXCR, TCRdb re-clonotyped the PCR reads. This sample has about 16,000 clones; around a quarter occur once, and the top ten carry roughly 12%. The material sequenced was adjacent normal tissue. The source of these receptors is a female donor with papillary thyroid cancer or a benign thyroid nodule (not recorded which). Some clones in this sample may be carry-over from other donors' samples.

The CDR3 spells CSARAVNVQYF. The CDR3 DNA sequence: TGCAGTGCTAGGGCGGTTAACGTGCAGTACTTC. The chain links TRBV20-1 to TRBJ2-7; no definite D call. Trimming shortened V by 3 bases and J by 9 bases, and 12 bases separated the two germline ends. Looked up from germline, CDR1 is DFQATT and CDR2 is SNEGSKA (reference sequence). The CDR3 has 11 residues.

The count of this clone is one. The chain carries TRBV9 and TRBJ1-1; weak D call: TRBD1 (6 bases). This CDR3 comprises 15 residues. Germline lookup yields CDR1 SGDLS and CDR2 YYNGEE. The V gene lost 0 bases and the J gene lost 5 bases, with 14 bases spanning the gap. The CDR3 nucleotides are TGTGCCAGCAGCGTAGGGGGGCAGGGCGGGACTGAAGCTTTCTTT. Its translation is CASSVGGQGGTEAFF.

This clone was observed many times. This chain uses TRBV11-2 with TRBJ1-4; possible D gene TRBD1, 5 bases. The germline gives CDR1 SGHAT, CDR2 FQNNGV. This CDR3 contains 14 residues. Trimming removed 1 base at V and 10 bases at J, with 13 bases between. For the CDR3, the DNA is TGTGCCAGCAGCTTAGGGGGGTATTTTGGAAAACTGTTTTTT. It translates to CASSLGGYFGKLFF.

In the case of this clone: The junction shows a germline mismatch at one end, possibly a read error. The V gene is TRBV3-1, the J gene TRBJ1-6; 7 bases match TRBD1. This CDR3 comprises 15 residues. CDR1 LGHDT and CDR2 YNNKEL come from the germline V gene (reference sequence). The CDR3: CVSSPPGQNYSPLHF. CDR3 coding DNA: TGTGTCAGCAGCCCTCCGGGACAGAATTATTCACCCCTCCACTTT.

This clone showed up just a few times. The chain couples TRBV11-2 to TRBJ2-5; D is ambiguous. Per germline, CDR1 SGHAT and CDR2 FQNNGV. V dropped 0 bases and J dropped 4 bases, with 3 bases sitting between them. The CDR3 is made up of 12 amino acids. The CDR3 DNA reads TGTGCCAGCAGCTTAGAGACAGAGACCCAGTACTTC. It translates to CASSLETETQYF.

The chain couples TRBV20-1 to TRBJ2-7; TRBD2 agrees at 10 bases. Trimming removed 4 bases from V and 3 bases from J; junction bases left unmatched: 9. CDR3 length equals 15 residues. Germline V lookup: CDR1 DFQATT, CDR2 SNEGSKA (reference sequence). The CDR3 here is CSAKGTSGTGYEQYF. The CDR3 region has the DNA TGCAGTGCTAAGGGCACTAGCGGGACAGGCTACGAGCAGTACTTC.

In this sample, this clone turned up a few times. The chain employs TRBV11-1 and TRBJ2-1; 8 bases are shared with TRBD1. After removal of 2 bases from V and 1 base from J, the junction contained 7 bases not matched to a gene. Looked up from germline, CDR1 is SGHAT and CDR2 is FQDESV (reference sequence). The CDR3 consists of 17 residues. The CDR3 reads CASSLRTGRLSYNEQFF. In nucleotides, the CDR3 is TGTGCCAGCAGCTTAAGGACAGGGCGACTTTCCTACAATGAGCAGTTCTTC. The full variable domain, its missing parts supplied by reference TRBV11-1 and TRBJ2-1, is EAEVAQSPRYKITEKSQAVAFWCDPISGHATLYWYRQILGQGPELLVQFQDESVVDDSQLPKDRFSAERLKGVDSTLKIQPAELGDSAMYLCASSLRTGRLSYNEQFFGPGTRLTVL.

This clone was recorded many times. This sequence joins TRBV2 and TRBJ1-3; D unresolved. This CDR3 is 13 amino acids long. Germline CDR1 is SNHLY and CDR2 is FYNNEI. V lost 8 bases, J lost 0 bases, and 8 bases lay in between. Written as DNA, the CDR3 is TGTGCCAGCGGATTGAACTCTGGAAACACCATATATTTT. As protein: CASGLNSGNTIYF.

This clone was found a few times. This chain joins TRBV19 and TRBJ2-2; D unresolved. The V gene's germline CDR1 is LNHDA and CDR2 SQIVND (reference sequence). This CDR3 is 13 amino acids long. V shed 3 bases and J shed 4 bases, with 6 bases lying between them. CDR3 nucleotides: TGTGCCAGTAGTATGGGTGGCACCGGGGAGCTGTTTTTT. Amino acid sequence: CASSMGGTGELFF.

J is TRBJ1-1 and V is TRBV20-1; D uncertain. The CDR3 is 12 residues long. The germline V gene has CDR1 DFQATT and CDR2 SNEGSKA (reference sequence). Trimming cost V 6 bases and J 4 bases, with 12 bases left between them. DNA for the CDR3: TGCAGTGCCCGGACCCCGCTCACTGAAGCTTTCTTT. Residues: CSARTPLTEAFF.

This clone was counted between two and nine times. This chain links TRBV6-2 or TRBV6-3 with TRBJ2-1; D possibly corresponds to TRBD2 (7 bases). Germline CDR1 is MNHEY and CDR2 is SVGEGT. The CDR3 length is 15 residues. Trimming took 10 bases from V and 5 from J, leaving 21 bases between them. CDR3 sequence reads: CATEGGTLMNNEQFF. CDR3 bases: TGTGCCACCGAGGGAGGGACACTGATGAACAATGAGCAGTTCTTC.

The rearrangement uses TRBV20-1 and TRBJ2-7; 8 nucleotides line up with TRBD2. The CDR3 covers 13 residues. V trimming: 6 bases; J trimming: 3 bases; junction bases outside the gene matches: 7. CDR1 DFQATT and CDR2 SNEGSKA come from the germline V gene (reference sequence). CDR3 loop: CSAMSGRGYEQYF. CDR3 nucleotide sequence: TGCAGTGCCATGAGCGGGAGAGGCTACGAGCAGTACTTC.

The CDR3: CASRGRTGGSGNTIYF. Written as DNA, the CDR3 is TGTGCCAGCAGAGGACGGACAGGGGGGTCTGGAAACACCATATATTTT. The chain is built from TRBV11-2 and TRBJ1-3; 10 bases match TRBD1. V was pared by 6 bases and J by 1 base, with 6 bases of the junction left unmatched. Germline V gene lookup returns CDR1 SGHAT and CDR2 FQNNGV. This CDR3 has 16 residues.

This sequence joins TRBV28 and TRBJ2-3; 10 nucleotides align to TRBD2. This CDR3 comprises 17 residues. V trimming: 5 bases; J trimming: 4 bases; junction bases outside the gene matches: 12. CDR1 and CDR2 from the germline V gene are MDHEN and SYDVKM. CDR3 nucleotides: TGTGCCAGCAGTCCCCCTAGCGGGAGTGCGCAAGCAGATACGCAGTATTTT. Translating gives CASSPPSGSAQADTQYF.

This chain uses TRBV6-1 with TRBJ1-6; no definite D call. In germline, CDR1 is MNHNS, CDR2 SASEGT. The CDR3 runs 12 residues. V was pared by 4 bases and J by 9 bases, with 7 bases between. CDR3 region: CASSAGSSPLHF. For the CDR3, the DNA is TGTGCCAGCAGTGCAGGCTCTTCACCCCTCCACTTT.

As DNA, the CDR3 is TGTGCCAGCAGTTCCTGGGCCGGGCCCACTGAAGCTTTCTTT. Its translation is CASSSWAGPTEAFF. V and J are TRBV6-5 and TRBJ1-1; D is undetermined. The CDR3 extends over 14 amino acids. V lost 4 bases and J 4 bases, leaving 13 bases between the germline ends. Per the germline V gene, CDR1 is MNHEY and CDR2 is SVGAGI.

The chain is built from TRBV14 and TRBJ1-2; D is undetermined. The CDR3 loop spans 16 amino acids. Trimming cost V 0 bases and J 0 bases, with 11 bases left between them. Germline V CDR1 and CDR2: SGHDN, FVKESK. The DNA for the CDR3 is TGTGCCAGCAGCCAAGATTCGGGGAAAGCTAACTATGGCTACACCTTC. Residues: CASSQDSGKANYGYTF.

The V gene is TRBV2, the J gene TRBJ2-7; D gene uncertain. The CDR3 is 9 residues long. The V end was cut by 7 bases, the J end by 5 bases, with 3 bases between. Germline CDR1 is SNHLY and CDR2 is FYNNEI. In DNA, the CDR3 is TGTGCCAGCACCGACGAGCAGTACTTC. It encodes CASTDEQYF.

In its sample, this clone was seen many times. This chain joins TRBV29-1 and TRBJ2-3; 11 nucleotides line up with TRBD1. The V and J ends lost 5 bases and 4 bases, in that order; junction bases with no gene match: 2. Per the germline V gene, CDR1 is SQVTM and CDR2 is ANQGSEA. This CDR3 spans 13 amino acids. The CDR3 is CSVPGQGADTQYF. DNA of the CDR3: TGCAGCGTTCCGGGACAGGGGGCAGATACGCAGTATTTT.

This CDR3 reads CASSVSETYEQYF. The CDR3 DNA sequence: TGTGCCAGCAGCGTAAGCGAGACCTACGAGCAGTACTTC. The genes are TRBV9 and TRBJ2-7; D remains ambiguous. V was trimmed by 1 base and J by 2 bases, leaving 7 bases between them. Germline V gives CDR1 SGDLS, CDR2 YYNGEE. The CDR3 has 13 residues.